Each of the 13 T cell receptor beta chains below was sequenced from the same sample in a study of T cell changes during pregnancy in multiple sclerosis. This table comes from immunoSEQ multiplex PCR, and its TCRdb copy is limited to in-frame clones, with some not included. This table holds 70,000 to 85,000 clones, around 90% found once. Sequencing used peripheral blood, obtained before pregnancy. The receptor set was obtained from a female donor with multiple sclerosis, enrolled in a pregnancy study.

CDR3 DNA sequence: TGCGCCAGCAGCTCCACGGTGCCCATGAACACTGAAGCTTTCTTT. It codes for CASSSTVPMNTEAFF. The chain is built from TRBV5-1 and TRBJ1-1; D remains ambiguous. Germline V CDR1 and CDR2: SGHRS, YFSETQ. The ends were cut back, 3 bases at V and 0 bases at J, with 12 bases in the middle. CDR3 length: 15 residues. The full variable domain, in which reference TRBV5-1 and TRBJ1-1 provide the parts outside the CDR3, is KAGVTQTPRYLIKTRGQQVTLSCSPISGHRSVSWYQQTPGQGLQFLFEYFSETQRNKGNFPGRFSGRQFSNSRSEMNVSTLELGDSALYLCASSSTVPMNTEAFFGQGTRLTVV.

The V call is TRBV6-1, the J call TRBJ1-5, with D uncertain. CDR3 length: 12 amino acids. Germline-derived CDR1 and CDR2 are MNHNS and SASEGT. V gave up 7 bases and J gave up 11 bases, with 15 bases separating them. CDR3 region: CASTGRDWTQHF. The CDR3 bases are TGTGCCAGCACCGGGAGGGATTGGACCCAGCATTTT.

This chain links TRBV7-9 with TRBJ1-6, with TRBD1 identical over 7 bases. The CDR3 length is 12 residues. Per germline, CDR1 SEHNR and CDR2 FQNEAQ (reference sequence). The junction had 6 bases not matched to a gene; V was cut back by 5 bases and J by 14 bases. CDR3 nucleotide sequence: TGTGCCAGCAGCCACGACAGGGATGCCCTCCACTTT. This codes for CASSHDRDALHF.

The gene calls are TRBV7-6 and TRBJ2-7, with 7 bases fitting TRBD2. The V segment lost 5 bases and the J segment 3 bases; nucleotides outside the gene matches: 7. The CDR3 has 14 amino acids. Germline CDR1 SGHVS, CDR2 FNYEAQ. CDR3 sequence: CASSAGGGRYEQYF. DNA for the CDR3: TGTGCCAGCAGCGCGGGCGGGGGACGCTACGAGCAGTACTTC.

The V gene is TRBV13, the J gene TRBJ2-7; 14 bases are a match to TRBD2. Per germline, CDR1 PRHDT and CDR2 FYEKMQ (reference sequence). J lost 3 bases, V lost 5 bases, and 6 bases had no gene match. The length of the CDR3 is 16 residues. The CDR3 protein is CASSPTGTSGGYEQYF. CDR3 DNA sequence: TGTGCCAGCAGCCCGACCGGGACTAGCGGGGGCTACGAGCAGTACTTC. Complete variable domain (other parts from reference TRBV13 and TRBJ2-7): AAGVIQSPRHLIKEKRETATLKCYPIPRHDTVYWYQQGPGQDPQFLISFYEKMQSDKGSIPDRFSAQQFSDYHSELNMSSLELGDSALYFCASSPTGTSGGYEQYFGPGTRLTVT.

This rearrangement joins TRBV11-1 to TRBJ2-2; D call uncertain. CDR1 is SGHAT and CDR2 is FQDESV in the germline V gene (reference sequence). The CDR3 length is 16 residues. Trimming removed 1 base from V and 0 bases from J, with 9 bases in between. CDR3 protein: CASSLGSVPNTGELFF. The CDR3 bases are TGTGCCAGCAGCTTAGGAAGCGTTCCGAACACCGGGGAGCTGTTTTTT.

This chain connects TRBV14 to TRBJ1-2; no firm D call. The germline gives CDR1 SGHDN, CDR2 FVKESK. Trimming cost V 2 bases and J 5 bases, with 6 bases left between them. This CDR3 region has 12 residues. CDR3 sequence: CASSQLRYGYTF. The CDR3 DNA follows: TGTGCCAGCAGCCAACTGCGGTATGGCTACACCTTC. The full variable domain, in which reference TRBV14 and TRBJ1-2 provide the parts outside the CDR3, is EAGVTQFPSHSVIEKGQTVTLRCDPISGHDNLYWYRRVMGKEIKFLLHFVKESKQDESGMPNNRFLAERTGGTYSTLKVQPAELEDSGVYFCASSQLRYGYTFGSGTRLTVV.

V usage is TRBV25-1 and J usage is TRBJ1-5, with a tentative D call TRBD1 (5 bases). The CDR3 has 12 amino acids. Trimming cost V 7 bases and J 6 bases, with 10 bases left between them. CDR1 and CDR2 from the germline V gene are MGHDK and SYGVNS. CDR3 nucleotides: TGTGCCAGCAACACAGGTACTCAGCCCCAGCATTTT. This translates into CASNTGTQPQHF.

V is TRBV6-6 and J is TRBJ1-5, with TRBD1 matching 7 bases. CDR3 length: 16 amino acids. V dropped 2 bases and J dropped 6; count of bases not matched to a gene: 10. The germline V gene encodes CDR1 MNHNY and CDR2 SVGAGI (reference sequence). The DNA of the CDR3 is TGTGCCAGCAGTTACCAGAGTCAGGGACAGCGTCAGCCCCAGCATTTT. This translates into CASSYQSQGQRQPQHF.

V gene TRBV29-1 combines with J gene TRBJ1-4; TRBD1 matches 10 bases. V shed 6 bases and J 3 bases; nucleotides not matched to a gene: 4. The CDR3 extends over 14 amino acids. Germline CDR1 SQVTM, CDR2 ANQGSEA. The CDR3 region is CSVRTGGSNEKLFF. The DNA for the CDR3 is TGCAGCGTCCGGACAGGGGGTTCTAATGAAAAACTGTTTTTT.

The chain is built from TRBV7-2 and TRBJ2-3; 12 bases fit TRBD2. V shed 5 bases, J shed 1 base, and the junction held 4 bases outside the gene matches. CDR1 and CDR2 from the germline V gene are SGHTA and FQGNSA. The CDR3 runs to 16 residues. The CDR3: CASSRRLAGGTDTQYF. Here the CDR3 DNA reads TGTGCCAGCAGCCGCCGACTAGCGGGGGGCACAGATACGCAGTATTTT.

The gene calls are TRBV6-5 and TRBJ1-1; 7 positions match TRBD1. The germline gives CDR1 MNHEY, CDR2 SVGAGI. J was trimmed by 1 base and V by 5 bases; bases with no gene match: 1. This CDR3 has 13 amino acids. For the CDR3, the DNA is TGTGCCAGCAGTCAGGGGGGGAACACTGAAGCTTTCTTT. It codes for CASSQGGNTEAFF.

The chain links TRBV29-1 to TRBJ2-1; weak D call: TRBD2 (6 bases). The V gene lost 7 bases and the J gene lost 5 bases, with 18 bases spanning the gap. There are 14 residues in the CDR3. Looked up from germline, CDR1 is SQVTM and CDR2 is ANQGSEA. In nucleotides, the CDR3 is TGCAGCGGTCTACCGGGACTGGAACACAATGAGCAGTTCTTC. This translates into CSGLPGLEHNEQFF.